This T cell receptor (beta chain) appears in the sequencing data of a study of cytomegalovirus exposure and HLA in healthy donors. In regard to this clone: Its antigen is not identified.

Study outcomes and limitations: Three chains tied to CMV proved CMV antigen-specific in vitro. Across donors, most TCRs were seen rarely, yet some public ones were widespread. It was 150 to 200 TCR beta chains that were listed as cytomegalovirus-associated.

Unmatched junction bases numbered 7, after V lost 4 bases and J lost 7 bases. The CDR3 has 14 amino acids. Germline values: CDR1 SGHTS, CDR2 YDEGEE. Here immunoSEQ multiplex PCR was the method, and the copy in TCRdb shows in-frame clones only, minus some. The repertoire holds a few hundred thousand clones, roughly 88% seen once, with over 2.5% in the top ten. The specimen sequenced was PBMCs. The sequence was collected from a woman between 18 and 29 years old in good health and CMV-seronegative. The chain employs TRBV5-8 and TRBJ1-2; 10 nucleotides agree with TRBD1. The CDR3 reads CASSLATGGSGYTF. The CDR3 DNA is TGTGCCAGCAGCCTAGCGACAGGGGGCAGTGGCTACACCTTC.